This TCR beta chain was identified during a study of T-cell memory formation after mild COVID-19. Overall study results and limits: Contracting clones, day 15 to 85, had balanced CD4/CD8, and later expanders favored CD4+. Mainly in CM and EM were contracting CD4+ clones; CD8+ were in EMRA. Some SARS-CoV-2-responding clones were already detected in memory before infection.

Sample barcodes and UMIs were carried by the TCR alpha and TCR beta cDNA libraries that 5'RACE generated with constant-segment primers. MiXCR was run by TCRdb on the 5' RACE reads, yielding one entry per CDR3 protein. The sample carries under 300,000 distinct CDR3 sequences, approximately 7.6% recorded once. Per the germline V gene, CDR1 is SGHVS and CDR2 is FQNEAQ. Deletions cut 1 base from V and 8 bases from J, with 8 bases between. The CDR3 has 13 amino acids. A few counts support this clonotype. The antigen is undetermined. Input material: PBMCs or a T cell subset sorted from them (not recorded which). The clonotype originates from a man younger than 35 who had mild COVID-19 (a few samples of this study predate the infection). Cell type and time point are not known. This rearrangement joins TRBV7-8 to TRBJ1-4; no clear D. This CDR3 reads CASSLVVGEKLFF. The CDR3 coding sequence is TGTGCCAGCAGCTTAGTAGTCGGGGAAAAACTGTTTTTT.